These T cell receptor beta chains were read from a single sample in a study of CD8+ T cells in alopecia areata. Assay used: immunoSEQ multiplex PCR; TCRdb lists only in-frame clones, some missing. The data hold about 200,000 clones, with around 60% observed a single time. Material: CD4+ T cells sorted from blood, obtained at week 4, from a patient treated with tofacitinib. The receptor source for this set is a human donor with alopecia areata. Each CDR3 is given with its conserved first and last residue. Each record gives: clone size, V gene, CDR3 protein. Some rows have no size entry. The others give once, few or many, or a class for an expanded clone.

size: few; V: TRBV29-1; CDR3: CSVEADTDTQYF
size: few; V: TRBV7-9; CDR3: CASSSEMGEAFF
size: few; V: TRBV29-1; CDR3: CSVEERTGPSTDTQYF
size: -; V: TRBV29-1; CDR3: CSVTRVTGELFF
size: once; V: TRBV5-1; CDR3: CASSLATGNTDTQYF
size: -; V: TRBV30; CDR3: CAWSSGFTNEKLFF
size: few; V: TRBV28; CDR3: CASSNIGPNQPQHF
size: once; V: TRBV4-1; CDR3: CASSQDPRPGQRHSPLHF
size: -; V: TRBV7-9; CDR3: CASSLAGIEKLFF
size: -; V: TRBV5-1; CDR3: CASSLRDPGETQYF
size: few; V: TRBV7-9; CDR3: CAIVGGRLDSGNTIYF
size: -; V: TRBV28; CDR3: CASSLTRTGSGVF
size: -; V: TRBV29-1; CDR3: CSVDGPGMNTEAFF
size: -; V: TRBV29-1; CDR3: CSDQWRGFGDNEQFF
size: -; V: TRBV30; CDR3: CAWSVTSGGEQYF
size: -; V: TRBV2; CDR3: CASSIHPGQAPF